Presented here are 13 T cell receptor beta chains from one specimen sequenced in a study of blood T cell repertoires in COVID-19. Profiled with immunoSEQ multiplex PCR; TCRdb holds only in-frame clones, not every one. The sample includes 120,000 to 150,000 clones, roughly 81% seen only once; the top ten take roughly 2.5%. Sequenced material: peripheral blood. All receptors come from a human donor with acute or convalescent COVID-19. The donor label of this sample is uncertain.

CDR3 region: CASRSSIMAEQYF. CDR3 nucleotide sequence: TGTGCCAGCAGATCCTCAATAATGGCCGAGCAGTACTTC. The V and J genes are TRBV27 and TRBJ2-7; D gene unclear. CDR1 and CDR2 from the germline V gene are MNHEY and SMNVEV (reference sequence). Trimming left V 6 bases short and J 6 bases short, with 15 bases between. The CDR3 is 13 residues long.

The J gene is TRBJ1-3, the V gene TRBV3-1 (or the pseudogene TRBV3-2), with D unclear. Germline V gives CDR1 LGHDT, CDR2 YNNKEL (reference sequence). Trimming shortened V by 5 bases and J by 0 bases, and 14 bases separated the two germline ends. CDR3 length: 16 residues. The CDR3 coding sequence is TGTGCCAGCAGCTGTTATCGACACCACTCTGGAAACACCATATATTTT. Protein sequence: CASSCYRHHSGNTIYF.

The J gene is TRBJ1-1, the V gene TRBV4-3; D perhaps matches TRBD1 (6 bases). This CDR3 region has 15 residues. V dropped 4 bases and J dropped 7 bases, with 19 bases sitting between them. Germline V gene lookup returns CDR1 LGHNA and CDR2 YSLEER. CDR3 nucleotide sequence: TGCGCCAGCAGCCCGGAGGCGGGGGGCGCCTTTGAAGCTTTCTTT. Translating it yields CASSPEAGGAFEAFF.

V and J are TRBV10-3 and TRBJ2-7, with TRBD2 matching over 12 bases. Unmatched junction bases numbered 8, after V lost 8 bases and J lost 6 bases. The CDR3 consists of 14 residues. Germline-derived CDR1 and CDR2 are ENHRY and SYGVKD. CDR3: CAIRASGGAGEQYF. As DNA, the CDR3 is TGTGCCATCCGAGCTAGCGGGGGGGCAGGCGAGCAGTACTTC.

CDR3 nucleotides: TGTGCCAGCAGTTACTCGGGACAGCCGGCAGGAAACACCATATATTTT. It is translated as CASSYSGQPAGNTIYF. This chain connects TRBV6-5 to TRBJ1-3; 7 bases agree with TRBD1. CDR1 is MNHEY, CDR2 SVGAGI, per germline. This CDR3 is 16 amino acids long. V dropped 0 bases and J dropped 4; count of bases not matched to a gene: 6.

Details on this clone: The junction differs from germline at one of its ends, possibly a read error. The rearrangement links TRBV7-9 to TRBJ1-2; no clear D. This CDR3 contains 8 residues. From germline, CDR1 is SEHNR and CDR2 FQNEAQ (reference sequence). This CDR3 reads CASSSGAF. CDR3 nucleotides: TGTGCCAGCAGCTCCGGAGCCTTC.

The J gene is TRBJ1-2, the V gene TRBV14; the match to TRBD1 covers 8 bases. Germline V gene sequence: CDR1 SGHDN, CDR2 FVKESK. CDR3 length equals 15 residues. V dropped 0 bases and J dropped 8; count of bases not matched to a gene: 8. The CDR3 loop reads CASSQDLSGTGGYTF. CDR3 DNA sequence: TGTGCCAGCAGCCAAGATCTTTCCGGGACAGGCGGCTACACCTTC.

V gene TRBV5-1 combines with J gene TRBJ2-1, with D uncertain. Trimming removed 0 bases at V and 3 bases at J, with 7 bases between. Germline-derived CDR1 and CDR2 are SGHRS and YFSETQ. This CDR3 comprises 14 residues. CDR3 nucleotide sequence: TGCGCCAGCAGCTTGGGGCAGAACTACAATGAGCAGTTCTTC. Its protein product is CASSLGQNYNEQFF.

The chain uses TRBV27 and TRBJ2-2; 7 positions agree with TRBD1. There are 15 residues in the CDR3. The trim removed 5 bases at V and 2 bases at J, leaving 5 bases unmatched. Germline loops: CDR1 MNHEY, CDR2 SMNVEV (reference sequence). The CDR3 here is CASSLDRANTGELFF. In DNA form, the CDR3 reads TGTGCCAGCAGTCTCGACAGGGCAAACACCGGGGAGCTGTTTTTT.

The chain recombines TRBV5-5 with TRBJ2-3, with unresolved D. The CDR3 covers 15 residues. Germline V gene sequence: CDR1 SGHKS, CDR2 YYEKEE (reference sequence). Trimming removed 0 bases from V and 0 bases from J, with 8 bases in between. Here the CDR3 DNA reads TGTGCCAGCAGCTTGGACCTCAGGAGCACAGATACGCAGTATTTT. This gives the protein CASSLDLRSTDTQYF.

The V and J genes are TRBV6-2 or TRBV6-3 and TRBJ2-7; D ambiguous. Between the trimmed V and J ends, which lost 2 bases and 6 bases, there was a span of 8 bases. CDR3 length: 12 amino acids. Germline V gene data show CDR1 as MNHEY and CDR2 as SVGEGT. CDR3 DNA: TGTGCCAGCAGTTACGGTACTACCGAGCAGTACGTC. Amino acids: CASSYGTTEQYV.

This clone was found once. The gene calls are TRBV6-1 and TRBJ1-1, with a possible D match to TRBD1 (5 bases). V was shortened by 5 bases and J by 8 bases, with 9 bases between the two germline ends. The CDR3 has 11 amino acids. Germline V CDR1 and CDR2: MNHNS, SASEGT. The CDR3 sequence: CASSPRQEAFF. DNA for the CDR3: TGTGCCAGCAGTCCGCGACAGGAAGCTTTCTTT.

In this sample, this clone turned up once. V usage is TRBV27 and J usage is TRBJ1-2; the match to TRBD1 covers 7 bases. With V trimmed by 5 bases and J by 7 bases, 16 bases remained unmatched. CDR1 MNHEY and CDR2 SMNVEV come from the germline V gene (reference sequence). CDR3 length: 16 residues. The CDR3 loop is CASSARSGTVVGGYTF. The DNA for the CDR3 is TGTGCCAGCAGTGCACGATCTGGGACAGTGGTAGGTGGCTACACCTTC.